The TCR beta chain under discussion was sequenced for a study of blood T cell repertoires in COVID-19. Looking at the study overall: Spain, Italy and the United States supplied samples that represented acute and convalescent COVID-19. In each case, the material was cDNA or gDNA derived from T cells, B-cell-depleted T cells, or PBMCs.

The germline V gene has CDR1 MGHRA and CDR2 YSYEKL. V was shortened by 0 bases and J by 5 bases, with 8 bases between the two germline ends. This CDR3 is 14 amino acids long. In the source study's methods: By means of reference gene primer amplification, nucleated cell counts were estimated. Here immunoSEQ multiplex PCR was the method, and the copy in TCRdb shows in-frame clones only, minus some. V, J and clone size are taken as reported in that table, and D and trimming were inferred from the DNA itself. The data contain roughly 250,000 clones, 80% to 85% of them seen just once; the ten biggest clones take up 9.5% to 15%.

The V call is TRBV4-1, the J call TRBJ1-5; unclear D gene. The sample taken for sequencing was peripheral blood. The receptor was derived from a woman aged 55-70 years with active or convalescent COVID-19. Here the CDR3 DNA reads TGCGCCAGCAGCCAAGATGTTCCGGATCAGCCCCAGCATTTT. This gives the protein CASSQDVPDQPQHF.